This T cell receptor (beta chain) was sequenced in a study of cytomegalovirus exposure and HLA in healthy donors. The PCR had 60 Vbeta and 13 Jbeta primers. Clones were sequenced by immunoSEQ multiplex PCR, and TCRdb holds only the in-frame ones, with some missing. The profile covers some 110,000 clones, with around 85% appearing a single time and 6.9% taken by the ten largest. The V gene end was trimmed by 6 bases and the J gene end by 7 bases; junction bases not matched to a gene: 9. CDR1 is SNHLY, CDR2 FYNNEI, per germline. This CDR3 contains 15 residues. Sequencing was done on a sample of PBMCs. The clonotype originates from a man aged 30-40 years in good health and CMV-seropositive. V gene TRBV2 combines with J gene TRBJ1-6; 7 bases align to TRBD1. CDR3 in amino acids: CASRRDSLGNSPLHF. The CDR3 region has the DNA TGTGCCAGCAGGAGGGACAGCCTGGGGAATTCACCCCTCCACTTT.